This TCR beta chain was recorded in a study of blood T cells in healthy people across ages. Study-level points and caveats: The fall in TCR beta diversity per million T cells was roughly linear with age.

The extraction recovered at least 5.5 micrograms of total RNA per sample. In this sample, this clonotype turned up a few times. As yet, its antigen is unknown. For the second PCR, which ran for about 6 to 12 cycles, a sample-barcoded 5' primer and a J-beta primer mix were used. Unique molecular identifiers of 12 random nucleotides labeled each cDNA. MiXCR, run by TCRdb on the 5' RACE reads, gives a single entry per CDR3 protein. The sample carries about 1,800,000 distinct CDR3 sequences, over 25% recorded once. Sequenced input: blood. This TCR derives from a woman in her twenties or thirties in good health.

The DNA of the CDR3 is TGTGCCAGCAGTGAAACGGGACAGGTCAATCAGCCCCAGCATTTT. It is translated as CASSETGQVNQPQHF. The chain employs TRBV2 and TRBJ1-5; 8 bases match TRBD1. V lost 2 bases to trimming and J lost 3 bases; unmatched junction nucleotides: 3. The germline CDR1 and CDR2 sequences are SNHLY and FYNNEI. The CDR3 spans 15 residues.